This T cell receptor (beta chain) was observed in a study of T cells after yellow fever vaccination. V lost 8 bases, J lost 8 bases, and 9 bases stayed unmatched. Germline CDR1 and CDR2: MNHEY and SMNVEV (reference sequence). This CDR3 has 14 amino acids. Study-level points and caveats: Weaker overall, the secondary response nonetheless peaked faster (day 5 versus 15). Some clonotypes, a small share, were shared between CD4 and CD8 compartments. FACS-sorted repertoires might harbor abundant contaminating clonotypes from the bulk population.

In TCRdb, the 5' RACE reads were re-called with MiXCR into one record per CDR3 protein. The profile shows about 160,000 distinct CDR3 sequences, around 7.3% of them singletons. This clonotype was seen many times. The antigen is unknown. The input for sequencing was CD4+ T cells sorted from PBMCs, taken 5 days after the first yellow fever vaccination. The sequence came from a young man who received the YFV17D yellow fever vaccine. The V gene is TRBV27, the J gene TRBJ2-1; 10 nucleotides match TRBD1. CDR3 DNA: TGTGCCAGCCGCAGGCGCGGGACAGGGGATGAGCAGTTCTTC. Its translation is CASRRRGTGDEQFF.